The 32 T cell receptor beta chains in this list originate from one sample, sequenced in a study of blood T cell repertoires in COVID-19. Measured with immunoSEQ multiplex PCR; TCRdb has only the in-frame clones, and not every one. The table has 470,000 or so clones, 80% to 90% seen once; the top ten hold roughly 3.2%. Sequenced: peripheral blood. These receptors originate from a human donor in a cohort sampled during active COVID-19.

The rearrangement uses TRBV5-4 and TRBJ2-5, with TRBD2 matching over 12 bases. There are 16 residues in the CDR3. V trimming: 2 bases; J trimming: 6 bases; junction bases outside the gene matches: 8. Germline-derived CDR1 and CDR2 are SGHNT and YYREEE (reference sequence). The CDR3 DNA reads as TGTGCCAGCAGCTTACGGGGACTAGCGGGTACTAAGACCCAGTACTTC. This gives the protein CASSLRGLAGTKTQYF.

This chain joins TRBV7-8 and TRBJ2-5; 8 bases match TRBD1. Trimming removed 4 bases from V and 4 bases from J; junction bases left unmatched: 8. This CDR3 comprises 15 residues. The germline gives CDR1 SGHVS, CDR2 FQNEAQ. Written as DNA, the CDR3 is TGTGCCAGCAGCTCGACCGGGACAGGAATAGAGACCCAGTACTTC. This sequence encodes CASSSTGTGIETQYF.

The chain carries TRBV5-1 and TRBJ2-1; a possible D gene is TRBD2 (5 bases). Trimming shortened V by 4 bases and J by 9 bases, and 14 bases separated the two germline ends. Germline V gives CDR1 SGHRS, CDR2 YFSETQ. The CDR3 sequence is 13 residues long. The CDR3 bases are TGCGCCAGCAGCCTGGGCCGGGAAAGTGAGCAGTTCTTC. This encodes CASSLGRESEQFF.

Note on this clone: Mismatch with germline at one junction end may stem from a read error. The genes are TRBV7-7 and TRBJ1-1, with 8 bases fitting TRBD1. Germline loops: CDR1 SSHAT, CDR2 FNYEAQ (reference sequence). The CDR3 covers 16 residues. CDR3 residues: CASSLAGGEVNTEAFF. For the CDR3, the DNA is TGTGCTAGCAGCTTAGCAGGGGGCGAGGTGAACACTGAAGCTTTCTTT.

This clone showed up just a few times. The chain is built from TRBV5-1 and TRBJ2-7; D unclear. V gave up 0 bases and J gave up 5 bases, with 18 bases separating them. Germline CDR1 reads SGHRS; CDR2 reads YFSETQ. This CDR3 is 16 amino acids long. CDR3 loop: CASSLAVSGFADEQYF. CDR3 nucleotide sequence: TGCGCCAGCAGCTTGGCCGTGTCGGGTTTCGCTGACGAGCAGTACTTC.

The chain joins TRBV5-1 to TRBJ2-1; 9 bases are shared with TRBD1. CDR1 and CDR2 (germline): SGHRS, YFSETQ. This CDR3 spans 13 amino acids. The V gene end was trimmed by 6 bases and the J gene end by 7 bases; junction bases not matched to a gene: 5. The CDR3 sequence: CASNRGRFNEQFF. CDR3 DNA: TGCGCCAGCAACAGGGGGCGGTTTAATGAGCAGTTCTTC.

This clone was seen a handful of times. The chain uses TRBV10-3 and TRBJ2-1, with 11 bases fitting TRBD1. This CDR3 is 16 amino acids long. The germline V gene encodes CDR1 ENHRY and CDR2 SYGVKD. V shed 2 bases, J shed 8 bases, and the junction held 8 bases outside the gene matches. CDR3 sequence: CAISEPGTGGRDEQFF. In DNA, the CDR3 is TGTGCCATCAGTGAGCCCGGGACAGGGGGGAGGGATGAGCAGTTCTTC.

The chain joins TRBV6-5 to TRBJ2-2; 7 bases agree with TRBD1. This CDR3 has 15 amino acids. The V gene end was trimmed by 4 bases and the J gene end by 5 bases; junction bases not matched to a gene: 7. CDR1 and CDR2 from the germline V gene are MNHEY and SVGAGI. CDR3 loop: CASSFKGARTGELFF. In DNA form, the CDR3 reads TGTGCCAGCAGTTTCAAGGGGGCTAGGACCGGGGAGCTGTTTTTT.

The genes are TRBV10-3 and TRBJ2-7; no definite D call. With 0 bases removed from V and 7 bases from J, the gap between germline ends came to 16 bases. Germline-derived CDR1 and CDR2 are ENHRY and SYGVKD. This CDR3 contains 15 residues. The CDR3 spells CAISESTSSYEEQYF. The CDR3 bases are TGTGCCATCAGTGAGTCCACGTCTTCCTACGAGGAGCAGTACTTC.

This chain connects TRBV14 to TRBJ1-6; D not resolved. Germline V gene lookup returns CDR1 SGHDN and CDR2 FVKESK. This CDR3 is 14 amino acids long. V shed 1 base and J shed 10 bases, with 11 bases lying between them. The CDR3: CASSQGSLRSPLHF. The CDR3 coding sequence is TGTGCCAGCAGCCAAGGGTCCCTTAGATCACCCCTCCACTTT.

This clone was detected once. V and J are TRBV7-9 and TRBJ2-7, with TRBD2 matching over 12 bases. V shed 7 bases and J 2 bases; nucleotides not matched to a gene: 6. Germline V CDR1 and CDR2: SEHNR, FQNEAQ (reference sequence). The CDR3 sequence is 15 residues long. The CDR3 DNA reads as TGTGCCAGCAAGGTTACTAGCGGGAGGACCTACGAGCAGTACTTC. Translation gives CASKVTSGRTYEQYF.

The chain uses TRBV24-1 and TRBJ1-4, with TRBD1 identical over 8 bases. CDR1 and CDR2 from the germline V gene are KGHDR and SFDVKD. V was clipped by 4 bases and J by 11 bases; unmatched bases: 8. The CDR3 loop spans 14 amino acids. CDR3 in amino acids: CATSDPGQGDKLFF. The CDR3 coding sequence is TGTGCCACCAGTGACCCCGGACAGGGCGATAAACTGTTTTTT.

The rearrangement uses TRBV28 and TRBJ1-6, with 7 nucleotides matching TRBD1. V was clipped by 5 bases and J by 6 bases; unmatched bases: 7. This CDR3 spans 15 amino acids. CDR1 is MDHEN and CDR2 is SYDVKM in the germline V gene. CDR3 sequence reads: CASSPSTGFNSPLHF. The CDR3 bases are TGTGCCAGCAGTCCCTCGACAGGGTTTAATTCACCCCTCCACTTT.

The J gene is TRBJ2-2, the V gene TRBV27; maybe TRBD1 (6 bases). The CDR3 has 15 amino acids. V lost 7 bases, J lost 5 bases, and 17 bases lay in between. CDR1 and CDR2 from the germline V gene are MNHEY and SMNVEV (reference sequence). CDR3 region: CASNPHRVGTGELFF. CDR3 DNA sequence: TGTGCCAGCAACCCACACAGGGTTGGTACCGGGGAGCTGTTTTTT.

In DNA form, the CDR3 reads TGTGCCAGCAGCCCGAGACAGAACACCGGGGAGCTGTTTTTT. Protein: CASSPRQNTGELFF. The chain joins TRBV7-3 to TRBJ2-2; no definite D call. V was shortened by 5 bases and J by 1 base, with 8 bases between the two germline ends. The CDR3 sequence is 14 residues long. Per germline, CDR1 SGHTA and CDR2 FQGTGA.

This chain connects TRBV16 to TRBJ1-1, with D maybe TRBD1 (5 bases). This CDR3 is built from 12 residues. Germline loops: CDR1 KGHSY, CDR2 FQNENV. Trimming removed 4 bases from V and 6 bases from J, with 9 bases in between. The chain's CDR3 is CASSLGGSEAFF. CDR3 sequence (DNA): TGTGCCAGCAGCCTGGGGGGGTCTGAAGCTTTCTTT.

CDR3 sequence reads: CASSLTGQRSLSQYF. CDR3 DNA sequence: TGTGCCAGCAGTTTAACTGGACAGAGATCGTTGTCCCAGTACTTC. This sequence joins TRBV27 and TRBJ2-5; perhaps TRBD1 as D (6 bases). Germline assignment: CDR1 MNHEY and CDR2 SMNVEV (reference sequence). This CDR3 is 15 amino acids long. V lost 2 bases to trimming and J lost 9 bases, with 19 bases between them.

The J gene is TRBJ1-5, the V gene TRBV2, with 7 bases that match TRBD1. In germline, CDR1 is SNHLY, CDR2 FYNNEI. This CDR3 region has 15 residues. V was pared by 7 bases and J by 5 bases, with 11 bases of the junction left unmatched. In DNA form, the CDR3 reads TGTGCCAGCACCCCCAGGGCAGGGGGGTATCAGCCCCAGCATTTT. It encodes CASTPRAGGYQPQHF.

This chain links TRBV5-1 with TRBJ1-2; no clear D gene. The CDR3 contains 14 residues. Germline CDR1 and CDR2: SGHRS and YFSETQ. Trimming took off 1 base at V and 8 bases at J, with 15 bases between the two ends. CDR3 loop: CASSLSFREVGYTF. The DNA for the CDR3 is TGCGCCAGCAGCTTGTCATTCCGGGAGGTCGGCTACACCTTC.

This chain uses TRBV7-2 with TRBJ2-2; 10 bases fit TRBD2. The V gene's germline CDR1 is SGHTA and CDR2 FQGNSA. Germline trimming cut 2 bases from V and 4 bases from J; bases unmatched to any gene: 1. The CDR3 is 15 amino acids. The CDR3 coding sequence is TGTGCCAGCAGCTTAAGACTAGCGGGCACCGGGGAGCTGTTTTTT. Its translation: CASSLRLAGTGELFF.

J is TRBJ1-6 and V is TRBV5-1, with 7 positions matching TRBD1. Germline V gene lookup returns CDR1 SGHRS and CDR2 YFSETQ. CDR3 length: 14 amino acids. Losses at the gene ends were 3 bases for V and 8 bases for J; bases not matched to a gene: 5. The CDR3 loop reads CASSSGTADSPLHF. In DNA form, the CDR3 reads TGCGCCAGCAGCTCCGGGACAGCGGATTCACCCCTCCACTTT.

Only one count was recorded for this clone. The chain links TRBV10-3 to TRBJ2-1; 10 bases align to TRBD2. Trimming removed 3 bases from V and 8 bases from J; junction bases left unmatched: 7. The CDR3 runs to 15 residues. From germline, CDR1 is ENHRY and CDR2 SYGVKD. CDR3 nucleotides: TGTGCCATCAGTGACAGCGGGAGGGCCATAGATGAGCAGTTCTTC. Translation: CAISDSGRAIDEQFF.

The V and J genes are TRBV29-1 and TRBJ1-1; TRBD1 is a possible D gene (6 bases). The CDR3 is 15 residues long. Trimming cost V 4 bases and J 1 base, with 16 bases left between them. Germline assignment: CDR1 SQVTM and CDR2 ANQGSEA. The CDR3 DNA follows: TGCAGCGTTGCGGAGTTGGGGGGGCAGAACACTGAAGCTTTCTTT. It yields the protein CSVAELGGQNTEAFF.

This clone was detected once. CDR3 residues: CASSFLYQETQYF. In DNA, the CDR3 is TGTGCCAGCAGTTTTCTGTACCAAGAGACCCAGTACTTC. The V call is TRBV28, the J call TRBJ2-5, with D uncertain. The CDR3 consists of 13 residues. V lost 3 bases, J lost 0 bases, and 5 bases lay in between. From germline, CDR1 is MDHEN and CDR2 SYDVKM.

Comments on this clone: The identical CDR3 is also encoded by other nucleotide sequences in the sample. The chain uses TRBV30 and TRBJ1-5; TRBD1 might be the D (5 bases). The CDR3 has 12 amino acids. CDR1 and CDR2 (germline): GTSNPN, SVGIG (reference sequence). The V gene lost 1 base and the J gene lost 7 bases, with 8 bases spanning the gap. This chain's CDR3 is CAWSGGDQPQHF. DNA for the CDR3: TGTGCCTGGAGTGGGGGGGACCAGCCCCAGCATTTT.

CDR3 region: CASSQGGGVLAGYTF. In nucleotides, the CDR3 is TGTGCCAGCAGCCAAGGAGGGGGCGTGCTGGCGGGCTACACCTTC. This chain connects TRBV4-2 to TRBJ1-2; 7 bases match TRBD1. CDR3 length equals 15 residues. Germline V gene sequence: CDR1 LGHNA, CDR2 YNFKEQ. V gave up 1 base and J gave up 8 bases; unmatched junction bases: 10.

This chain connects TRBV3-1 (or the pseudogene TRBV3-2) to TRBJ2-1; D is possibly TRBD1 (5 bases). Germline V gene lookup returns CDR1 LGHDT and CDR2 YNNKEL (reference sequence). The ends were cut back, 4 bases at V and 3 bases at J, with 13 bases in the middle. The CDR3 is 15 amino acids. The DNA of the CDR3 is TGTGCCAGCAGCCCCAGGGTACCCCGCTACAATGAGCAGTTCTTC. As protein: CASSPRVPRYNEQFF.

The chain uses TRBV5-1 and TRBJ2-7, with 8 bases identical to TRBD2. CDR3 length: 15 amino acids. V gave up 3 bases and J gave up 3 bases; unmatched junction bases: 8. The V gene's germline CDR1 is SGHRS and CDR2 YFSETQ. CDR3 amino acids: CASSSDRAGVYEQYF. In DNA form, the CDR3 reads TGCGCCAGCAGCTCCGACCGAGCGGGGGTCTACGAGCAGTACTTC.

This rearrangement joins TRBV11-2 to TRBJ2-2, with D maybe TRBD2 (6 bases). CDR1 and CDR2 from the germline V gene are SGHAT and FQNNGV. This CDR3 region has 16 residues. Trimming took off 5 bases at V and 4 bases at J, with 17 bases between the two ends. CDR3 in amino acids: CASSDGLFGGTGELFF. The CDR3 bases are TGTGCCAGCAGCGATGGACTCTTCGGGGGCACCGGGGAGCTGTTTTTT. The variable domain in full, completed from reference TRBV11-2 and TRBJ2-2, reads EAGVAQSPRYKIIEKRQSVAFWCNPISGHATLYWYQQILGQGPKLLIQFQNNGVVDDSQLPKDRFSAERLKGVDSTLKIQPAKLEDSAVYLCASSDGLFGGTGELFFGEGSRLTVL.

The chain links TRBV7-2 to TRBJ1-3; no firm D call. Germline V CDR1 and CDR2: SGHTA, FQGNSA. The V gene lost 7 bases and the J gene lost 5 bases, with 15 bases spanning the gap. The CDR3 length is 14 residues. The DNA for the CDR3 is TGTGCCAGCAACCCCGGAGTGGTTAGAAACACCATATATTTT. Protein sequence: CASNPGVVRNTIYF.

This clone was found a few times. The chain links TRBV4-1 to TRBJ2-1; the match to TRBD1 covers 9 bases. In germline, CDR1 is MGHRA, CDR2 YSYEKL. The junction had 13 bases not matched to a gene; V was cut back by 4 bases and J by 6 bases. The CDR3 extends over 17 amino acids. The CDR3 region is CASSLGPGTGFSNEQFF. CDR3 nucleotides: TGCGCCAGCAGCCTCGGTCCCGGGACAGGGTTTAGCAATGAGCAGTTCTTC.

A note on this clone: The germline gene is not matched at one end of the junction; a read error may be the cause. Written as DNA, the CDR3 is TGTGCTAGCAGCTTACGTGGACTCCCCTACAATGAGCAGTTCTTC. Its translation: CASSLRGLPYNEQFF. The chain has TRBV7-7 and TRBJ2-1, with D possibly being TRBD2 (5 bases). Germline V lookup: CDR1 SSHAT, CDR2 FNYEAQ (reference sequence). The CDR3 has 15 amino acids. The variable domain in full, with the rest retrieved from reference TRBV7-7 and TRBJ2-1, is GAGVSQSPRYKVTKRGQDVTLRCDPISSHATLYWYQQALGQGPEFLTYFNYEAQPDKSGLPSDRFSAERPEGSISTLTIQRTEQRDSAMYRCASSLRGLPYNEQFFGPGTRLTVL.